A single sample gave rise to the 25 T cell receptor beta chains below, sequenced in a study of blood T cells in healthy people across ages. Combining a sample-barcoded 5' primer with a J-beta primer mix, a second PCR ran for about 6 to 11 cycles. TCRdb passed the 5' RACE reads through MiXCR, listing each CDR3 protein once. The sample contains 1.5 million to 2 million distinct CDR3 sequences, 49% of which appear only once. The material sequenced was blood. The origin of the receptors is a woman aged 40 to 50 in good health.

Written as DNA, the CDR3 is TGTGCCAGCAGTTTATCCCAAGACCAGTTCTTC. Residues: CASSLSQDQFF. The rearrangement uses TRBV28 and TRBJ2-1, with D unresolved. Germline assignment: CDR1 MDHEN and CDR2 SYDVKM. The V end was cut by 1 base, the J end by 13 bases, with 8 bases between. This CDR3 is 11 amino acids long.

This clonotype has only a few counts. This chain joins TRBV7-9 and TRBJ2-1; the match to TRBD2 covers 9 bases. Germline loops: CDR1 SEHNR, CDR2 FQNEAQ (reference sequence). The CDR3 runs 16 residues. With 2 bases clipped from V and 5 bases from J, the junction kept 7 bases outside the gene matches. The CDR3 region is CASSLTGGGANNEQFF. CDR3 sequence (DNA): TGTGCCAGCAGCTTAACGGGCGGGGGGGCAAACAATGAGCAGTTCTTC.

The chain uses TRBV20-1 and TRBJ1-4; D remains ambiguous. V lost 0 bases and J lost 10, with 9 bases in between. The CDR3 has 12 residues. Germline CDR1 DFQATT, CDR2 SNEGSKA (reference sequence). CDR3: CSARDRTRKLFF. The CDR3 DNA follows: TGCAGTGCTAGAGATCGGACCCGAAAACTGTTTTTT.

This clonotype appeared many times. The J gene is TRBJ2-1, the V gene TRBV20-1, with 11 bases identical to TRBD2. CDR1 DFQATT and CDR2 SNEGSKA come from the germline V gene (reference sequence). Trimming at V came to 5 bases and at J to 0 bases, leaving 9 bases not matched to a gene. CDR3 length: 17 residues. CDR3 nucleotide sequence: TGCAGTGCTCTCGGCCGGACTAGCGGGCACTCCTACAATGAGCAGTTCTTC. It encodes CSALGRTSGHSYNEQFF.

This clonotype has a handful of counts. The CDR3 DNA follows: TGTGCCAGCAGTTCTCTTGGACCGCCCTACGAGCAGTACTTC. Protein product: CASSSLGPPYEQYF. The chain joins TRBV27 to TRBJ2-7; D is uncertain. Germline CDR1 is MNHEY and CDR2 is SMNVEV (reference sequence). Trimming shortened V by 4 bases and J by 2 bases, and 12 bases separated the two germline ends. CDR3 size: 14 residues.

Here the CDR3 DNA reads TGTGCCAGCAGCTTGCGACAGGGGGGCGATGGCTACACCTTC. It yields the protein CASSLRQGGDGYTF. The rearrangement links TRBV5-5 to TRBJ1-2; 9 positions agree with TRBD1. Looked up from germline, CDR1 is SGHKS and CDR2 is YYEKEE (reference sequence). V was clipped by 1 base and J by 6 bases; unmatched bases: 4. The CDR3 has 14 amino acids.

This chain joins TRBV6-2 or TRBV6-3 and TRBJ2-6; D unclear. Deletions cut 7 bases from V and 0 bases from J, with 25 bases between. The CDR3 length is 20 residues. Germline loops: CDR1 MNHEY, CDR2 SVGEGT. As DNA, the CDR3 is TGTGCCAGCACAACACCCGGGCATGGCAGTGTCAGCTCTGGGGCCAACGTCCTGACTTTC. It translates to CASTTPGHGSVSSGANVLTF.

The chain couples TRBV11-2 to TRBJ2-5; 8 nucleotides align to TRBD1. Germline lookup yields CDR1 SGHAT and CDR2 FQNNGV. The trim removed 1 base at V and 4 bases at J, leaving 5 bases unmatched. The CDR3 is 15 residues long. CDR3: CASSLGPGGAETQYF. DNA of the CDR3: TGTGCCAGCAGCTTAGGGCCAGGGGGCGCAGAGACCCAGTACTTC.

The chain has TRBV5-6 and TRBJ2-1; 7 positions match TRBD1. The CDR3 loop spans 16 amino acids. Germline V CDR1 and CDR2: SGHDT, YYEEEE. Losses at the gene ends were 3 bases for V and 3 bases for J; bases not matched to a gene: 9. DNA for the CDR3: TGTGCCAGCAGCTCTCTTGGACAGGCTCGCTACAATGAGCAGTTCTTC. This translates into CASSSLGQARYNEQFF.

This chain connects TRBV4-2 to TRBJ2-1; 9 positions match TRBD2. The CDR3 length is 15 residues. V lost 2 bases, J lost 8 bases, and 7 bases stayed unmatched. Germline V gene sequence: CDR1 LGHNA, CDR2 YNFKEQ. In DNA, the CDR3 is TGTGCCAGCAGCCAAACTACTAGCGGGTTATATGAGCAGTTCTTC. Translating gives CASSQTTSGLYEQFF.

This clonotype was observed a handful of times. CDR3 protein: CASSPVGQVREAFF. The CDR3 DNA follows: TGTGCCAGCAGCCCTGTGGGGCAGGTGCGGGAAGCTTTCTTT. The gene calls are TRBV25-1 and TRBJ1-1, with D possibly being TRBD1 (5 bases). The CDR3 has 14 amino acids. Trimming removed 6 bases from V and 8 bases from J, with 19 bases in between. Looked up from germline, CDR1 is MGHDK and CDR2 is SYGVNS.

The table lists this clonotype with a few counts. The chain recombines TRBV7-9 with TRBJ2-7, with a tentative D call TRBD1 (7 bases). Per the germline V gene, CDR1 is SEHNR and CDR2 is FQNEAQ (reference sequence). The V and J ends lost 4 bases and 3 bases respectively, with 16 bases between them. The CDR3 contains 15 residues. CDR3 residues: CASSWGDRDSYEQYF. DNA of the CDR3: TGTGCCAGCAGCTGGGGGGACCGGGACAGCTACGAGCAGTACTTC.

The chain couples TRBV4-2 to TRBJ2-7; a possible D gene is TRBD1 (5 bases). Trimming took off 4 bases at V and 3 bases at J, with 16 bases between the two ends. This CDR3 is 15 amino acids long. Per the germline V gene, CDR1 is LGHNA and CDR2 is YNFKEQ. CDR3 coding DNA: TGTGCCAGCAGCCTAGTAAGGGGCCCTGACTACGAGCAGTACTTC. Amino acids: CASSLVRGPDYEQYF.

The chain combines TRBV5-4 with TRBJ2-3, with 10 nucleotides matching TRBD1. The germline V gene encodes CDR1 SGHNT and CDR2 YYREEE (reference sequence). This CDR3 has 15 amino acids. The junction had 7 bases not matched to a gene; V was cut back by 6 bases and J by 3 bases. The CDR3 spells CASTRTGQGTDTQYF. As DNA, the CDR3 is TGTGCCAGCACCCGGACGGGACAGGGGACAGATACGCAGTATTTT.

The CDR3, as DNA: TGTGCCAGCAGTACCGGGGCAGGGAACAATGAGCAGTACTTC. Protein sequence: CASSTGAGNNEQYF. This chain uses TRBV2 with TRBJ2-7, with D perhaps given as TRBD1 or TRBD2 (5 bases each). In germline, CDR1 is SNHLY, CDR2 FYNNEI. The CDR3 is 14 residues long. Between the trimmed V and J ends, which lost 5 bases and 7 bases, there was a span of 18 bases.

The CDR3 DNA follows: TGCGCCAGCAGCCCGGCCTTAGGGTCTTCCTACAATGAGCAGTTCTTC. It is translated as CASSPALGSSYNEQFF. V is TRBV4-3 and J is TRBJ2-1; D not resolved. This CDR3 comprises 16 residues. Germline lookup yields CDR1 LGHNA and CDR2 YSLEER. Trimming pared 4 bases from V and 1 base from J, leaving 14 bases between.

The chain employs TRBV20-1 and TRBJ2-3; TRBD2 might be the D (6 bases). The CDR3 is 15 amino acids. Germline V gives CDR1 DFQATT, CDR2 SNEGSKA (reference sequence). V lost 1 base and J lost 5, with 16 bases in between. This CDR3 reads CSARVLTGELDTQYF. For the CDR3, the DNA is TGCAGTGCTAGAGTGTTAACGGGGGAGCTAGATACGCAGTATTTT.

This clonotype was picked up one time. This CDR3 reads CASSYEGQVSYEQYF. The CDR3 DNA follows: TGTGCCAGCAGTTACGAGGGACAGGTATCCTACGAGCAGTACTTC. The rearrangement joins TRBV6-2 or TRBV6-3 to TRBJ2-7, with 8 bases matching TRBD1. The junction had 4 bases not matched to a gene; V was cut back by 2 bases and J by 1 base. This CDR3 contains 15 residues. CDR1 and CDR2 (germline): MNHEY, SVGEGT.

The sample holds a few counts of this clonotype. This sequence joins TRBV12-3 or TRBV12-4 and TRBJ2-4; TRBD2 matches 10 bases. The CDR3 totals 16 residues. The ends lost 3 bases at V and 4 bases at J; junction bases unmatched: 6. CDR3 loop: CASSFLAGDRKNIQYF. In nucleotides, the CDR3 is TGTGCCAGCAGTTTCCTAGCGGGGGATCGGAAAAACATTCAGTACTTC.

The rearrangement links TRBV9 to TRBJ2-5, with TRBD1 identical over 8 bases. The DNA matches TRBJ2-7 better at its end, which makes the J call doubtful. CDR3 length equals 14 residues. The germline V gene has CDR1 SGDLS and CDR2 YYNGEE. CDR3 protein: CASSRQGRYYEQYF. CDR3 nucleotide sequence: TGTGCCAGCAGTCGACAGGGGCGATACTACGAGCAGTACTTC.

The V call is TRBV20-1, the J call TRBJ1-2, with a possible D match to TRBD1 (5 bases). Germline-derived CDR1 and CDR2 are DFQATT and SNEGSKA (reference sequence). This CDR3 region has 13 residues. The ends were cut back, 4 bases at V and 1 base at J, with 10 bases in the middle. The CDR3 nucleotides are TGCAGTGCTACGCCGACAGTTAACTATGGCTACACCTTC. The encoded protein is CSATPTVNYGYTF.

The table lists this clonotype with a few counts. The rearrangement joins TRBV28 to TRBJ2-3; tentatively, D is TRBD1 (6 bases). The V end was cut by 0 bases, the J end by 5 bases, with 12 bases between. Per germline, CDR1 MDHEN and CDR2 SYDVKM. The CDR3 is made up of 15 amino acids. The CDR3 here is CASSLWRTEGDTQYF. Here the CDR3 DNA reads TGTGCCAGCAGTTTATGGAGGACAGAGGGAGATACGCAGTATTTT.

The chain joins TRBV6-4 to TRBJ2-1; D might be TRBD2 (5 bases). Germline CDR1 and CDR2: MRHNA and SNTAGT. This CDR3 is 16 amino acids long. Trimming stripped 3 bases from V and 0 bases from J, with 12 bases between. The CDR3 sequence: CASSEKDWSSYNEQFF. CDR3 in DNA: TGTGCCAGCAGTGAAAAGGACTGGAGCTCCTACAATGAGCAGTTCTTC.

The count of this clonotype is one. This chain joins TRBV4-3 and TRBJ2-4, with 8 bases identical to TRBD2. The J call may be wrong; the DNA end is better matched by TRBJ2-5. This CDR3 contains 18 residues. Germline lookup yields CDR1 LGHNA and CDR2 YSLEER. CDR3 region: CASSQEVGGGGFQETQYF. For the CDR3, the DNA is TGCGCCAGCAGCCAAGAGGTGGGCGGCGGGGGGTTTCAAGAGACCCAGTACTTC.

This clonotype was detected only a few times. This chain connects TRBV6-5 to TRBJ2-5; D perhaps matches TRBD1 (6 bases). Germline V gene lookup returns CDR1 MNHEY and CDR2 SVGAGI. CDR3 length: 13 amino acids. Between the trimmed V and J ends, which lost 8 bases and 5 bases, there was a span of 15 bases. Written as DNA, the CDR3 is TGTGCCAGCCGAACAGGGATACCGGAGACCCAGTACTTC. It is translated as CASRTGIPETQYF.